This TCR beta chain is drawn from a study of blood T cell repertoires in COVID-19 (dated by TCRdb to about 2020). Describing the broader study: Samples covering the acute and convalescent phases of COVID-19 were provided by collaborators in the United States, Italy and Spain. The prospective study material was composed of cDNA or gDNA derived from T cells, B-cell-depleted T cells, or PBMCs. Deeply sampled blood TCRbeta repertoires from subjects exposed to, actively infected with, or recovered from COVID-19 were included in the dataset. The repertoires were made available in a free public database intended to serve as a resource for research on the immune response to SARS-CoV-2. The samples were drawn from the first 160 participants of the ongoing ImmuneRACE study and from 950 to 1,500 subjects provided by 6 global collaborators. The sample metadata nearly always contained a de-identified subject ID, COVID-19 status, age in years and sex. HLA class I and class II types, where available, came from metadata supplied by the sample provider rather than from assay-based typing. What the authors observed across the whole study: Clinical and demographic metadata were provided uncurated, with the amount varying by source and participant.

The CDR3 spans 12 residues, from the cysteine through the phenylalanine. Kept here is only the CDR3 DNA, which spans 36 bases and is read in frame from base 1. The junction carries 7 bases between V and J, which are trimmed by 3 bases and 3 bases respectively. From the germline V gene (reference sequence), CDR1 is SGHNT and CDR2 is YYREEE. Each collaborating institution followed its own protocols to collect whole blood in K2EDTA tubes. For TCRbeta analysis, collaborators shipped samples as frozen whole blood, isolated PBMCs, or DNA extracted from either of those sample types. In regard to this clone: The antigen it binds to is not known. Base qualities were left out, and no much larger clone turns up one base away.

The immunoSEQ Assay, a bias-controlled multiplex PCR, was used to amplify TCRbeta CDR3 regions from genomic DNA. From the authors' description of their analysis: Within the assay, amplification of reference gene primers was used to estimate how many nucleated cells each sample contained. Sequence reads were collapsed and filtered to measure the absolute abundance of every unique TCRbeta CDR3 rearrangement. Productive Simpson clonality was computed per sample as the square root of Simpson's diversity index over productive rearrangements. TCRdb limited this immuneACCESS table to in-frame rearrangements with V and J called. A share of clones is missing; checked studies link under half to unresolved V genes, and the rest is unexplained. The DNA gave D and trimming, while V, J and clone size come from that table. The sample has about 70,000 clones on record, around 88% of them singletons. Together, the top ten hold more than 10% of the sample.

Sequenced material: peripheral blood. The chain uses TRBV5-4 and TRBJ2-7; the best D guess is TRBD1, with 5 bases matching. This clonotype was obtained from a human donor in a cohort sampled during active COVID-19. The DNA is TGTGCCAGCAGCTCCGACAGCTACGAGCAGTACTTC. Its amino acids are CASSSDSYEQYF.